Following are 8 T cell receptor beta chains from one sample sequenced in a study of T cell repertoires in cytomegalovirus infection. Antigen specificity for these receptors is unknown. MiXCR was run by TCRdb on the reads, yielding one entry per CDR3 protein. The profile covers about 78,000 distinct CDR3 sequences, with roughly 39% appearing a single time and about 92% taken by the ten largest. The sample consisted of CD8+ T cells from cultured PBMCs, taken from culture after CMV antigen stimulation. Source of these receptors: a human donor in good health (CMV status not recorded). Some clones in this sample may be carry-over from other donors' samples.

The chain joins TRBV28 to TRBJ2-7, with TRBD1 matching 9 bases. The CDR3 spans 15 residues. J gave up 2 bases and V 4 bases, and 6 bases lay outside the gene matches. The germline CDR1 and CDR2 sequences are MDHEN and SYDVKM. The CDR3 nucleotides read TGTGCCAGCAGTTCTCCGGGACAGGGTACCTACGAGCAGTACTTC. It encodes CASSSPGQGTYEQYF.

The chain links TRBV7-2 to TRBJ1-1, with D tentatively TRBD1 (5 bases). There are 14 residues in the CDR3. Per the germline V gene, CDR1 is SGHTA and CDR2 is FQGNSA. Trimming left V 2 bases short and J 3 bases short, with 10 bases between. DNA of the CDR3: TGTGCCAGCAGCTTATCTGGGGGTTACACTGAAGCTTTCTTT. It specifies CASSLSGGYTEAFF.

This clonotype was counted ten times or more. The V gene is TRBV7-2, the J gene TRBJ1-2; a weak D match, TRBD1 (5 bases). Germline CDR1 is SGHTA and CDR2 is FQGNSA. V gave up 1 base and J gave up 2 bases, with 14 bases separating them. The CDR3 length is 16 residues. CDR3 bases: TGTGCCAGCAGCTTAGTTTTCGGGGACGAAAACTATGGCTACACCTTC. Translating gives CASSLVFGDENYGYTF.

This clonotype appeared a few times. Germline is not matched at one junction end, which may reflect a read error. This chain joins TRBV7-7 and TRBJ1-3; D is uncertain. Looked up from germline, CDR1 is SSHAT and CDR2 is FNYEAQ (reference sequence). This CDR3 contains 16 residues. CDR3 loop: CASSPITRGHGNTIYF. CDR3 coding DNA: TGTGCTAGCAGCCCCATAACGCGGGGTCACGGAAACACCATATATTTT.

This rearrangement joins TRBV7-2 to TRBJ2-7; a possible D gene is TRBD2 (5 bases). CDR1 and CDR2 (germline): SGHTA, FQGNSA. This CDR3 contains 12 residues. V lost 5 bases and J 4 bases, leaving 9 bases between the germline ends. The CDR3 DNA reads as TGTGCCAGCAGCCCCGAGCGGTACGAGCAGTACTTC. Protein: CASSPERYEQYF.

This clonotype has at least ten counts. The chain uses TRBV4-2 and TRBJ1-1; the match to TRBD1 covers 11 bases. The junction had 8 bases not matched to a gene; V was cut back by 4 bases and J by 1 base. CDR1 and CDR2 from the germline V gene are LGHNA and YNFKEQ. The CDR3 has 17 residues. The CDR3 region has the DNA TGTGCCAGCAGCCCAAGGGGACAGGGGGGACCGAACACTGAAGCTTTCTTT. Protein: CASSPRGQGGPNTEAFF.

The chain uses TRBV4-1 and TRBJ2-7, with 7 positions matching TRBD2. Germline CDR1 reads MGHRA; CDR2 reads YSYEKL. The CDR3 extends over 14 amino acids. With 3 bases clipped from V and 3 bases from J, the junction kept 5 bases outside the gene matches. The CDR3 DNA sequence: TGCGCCAGCAGCCAGGGGACTAACTACTACGAGCAGTACTTC. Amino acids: CASSQGTNYYEQYF.

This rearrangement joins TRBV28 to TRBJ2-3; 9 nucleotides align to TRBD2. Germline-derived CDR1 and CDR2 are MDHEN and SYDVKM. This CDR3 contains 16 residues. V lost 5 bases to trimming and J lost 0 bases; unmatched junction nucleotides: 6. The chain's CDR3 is CASSQLAGTSTDTQYF. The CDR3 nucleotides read TGTGCCAGCAGTCAGCTAGCGGGGACTAGCACAGATACGCAGTATTTT.